This T cell receptor beta chain was retrieved from a study of Ad26.COV2.S vaccination and SARS-CoV-2 variants. As for the study in general: Donor had been placed in the Ad26.COV2.S arm of the COV1001 trial.

As for treatment: around 19 received Ad26.COV2.S at low or high dose, single or two shots; about 5 received placebo; per-sample allocation not given. The study sampled participants on day 63 after the first vaccine or placebo injection. An adult of 18-55 years in Boston served as donor. V shed 4 bases and J 4 bases; nucleotides not matched to a gene: 11. CDR1 and CDR2 (germline): MNHEY, SMNVEV (reference sequence). This CDR3 comprises 16 residues. Using immunoSEQ multiplex PCR, the repertoire was profiled, and TCRdb retains in-frame clones only, with some absent. This repertoire shows about 400,000 clones, roughly 85% found once; its top ten account for roughly 7.4%.

Sequencing used peripheral blood, obtained in a trial of Ad26.COV2.S vaccine versus placebo. The rearrangement joins TRBV27 to TRBJ2-7; 9 nucleotides line up with TRBD1. This receptor was taken from a person aged 18 to 65 who received the Ad26.COV2.S COVID-19 vaccine or a placebo. The CDR3 loop is CASSSQGTGYRYEQYF. The DNA of the CDR3 is TGTGCCAGCAGTTCCCAAGGGACAGGGTACCGTTACGAGCAGTACTTC.